This T cell receptor beta chain was sequenced in a study of CD8+ T cells in alopecia areata. V lost 4 bases to trimming and J lost 6 bases, with 12 bases between them. This CDR3 spans 13 amino acids. Germline V gives CDR1 LGHNA, CDR2 YNFKEQ. Following RNA extraction, reverse transcription yielded cDNA that acted as the sequencing template. The assay was immunoSEQ multiplex PCR, and TCRdb's table has in-frame clones only and misses some. In the table there are 110,000 to 150,000 clones, approximately 50% of which are singletons. This clone was recorded a few times. This sequence originates from a human donor with alopecia areata. Specimen: CD4+ T cells sorted from blood, collected at week 0. The gene calls are TRBV4-2 and TRBJ1-1, with D uncertain. CDR3 sequence reads: CASSRTSTPEAFF. CDR3 DNA sequence: TGTGCCAGCAGCCGTACATCCACCCCTGAAGCTTTCTTT.